This entry concerns a single T cell receptor beta chain. Original analysis: Amplification of reference gene primers was used by the study to estimate nucleated cell counts. Assay used: immunoSEQ multiplex PCR; TCRdb lists only in-frame clones, some missing. V and J calls and clone size come straight from that table; D and trimming were deduced from the DNA. The sample shows about 60,000 clones, nearly 90% of them seen only once. The germline gives CDR1 LGHNA, CDR2 YSLEER. Losses at the gene ends were 0 bases for V and 1 base for J; bases not matched to a gene: 5. This CDR3 has 16 residues. This record belongs to a study of blood T cell repertoires in COVID-19. Study overall: Sites across the United States, Italy and Spain contributed samples from acute and convalescent COVID-19. T cells, B-cell-depleted T cells, or PBMCs supplied cDNA or gDNA.

The sample consisted of peripheral blood. The rearrangement uses TRBV4-3 and TRBJ1-1; 7 bases line up with TRBD1. This clonotype was obtained from a man between 60 and 75 years old with active COVID-19. The CDR3 spells CASSQDLRGWNTEAFF. Here the CDR3 DNA reads TGCGCCAGCAGCCAAGATCTCAGGGGGTGGAACACTGAAGCTTTCTTT.